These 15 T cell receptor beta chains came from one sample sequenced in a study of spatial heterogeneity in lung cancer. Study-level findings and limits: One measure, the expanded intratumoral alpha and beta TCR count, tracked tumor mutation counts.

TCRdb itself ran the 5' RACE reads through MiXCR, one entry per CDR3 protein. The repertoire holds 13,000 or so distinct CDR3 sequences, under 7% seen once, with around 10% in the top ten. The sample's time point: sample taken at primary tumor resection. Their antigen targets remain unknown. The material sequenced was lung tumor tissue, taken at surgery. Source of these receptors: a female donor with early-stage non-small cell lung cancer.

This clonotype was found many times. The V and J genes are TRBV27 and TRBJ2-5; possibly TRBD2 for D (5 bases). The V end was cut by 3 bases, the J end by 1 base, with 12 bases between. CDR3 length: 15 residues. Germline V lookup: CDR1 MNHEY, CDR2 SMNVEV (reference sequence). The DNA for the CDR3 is TGTGCCAGCAGTTTCCGCAGGACTTCCCAAGAGACCCAGTACTTC. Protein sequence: CASSFRRTSQETQYF.

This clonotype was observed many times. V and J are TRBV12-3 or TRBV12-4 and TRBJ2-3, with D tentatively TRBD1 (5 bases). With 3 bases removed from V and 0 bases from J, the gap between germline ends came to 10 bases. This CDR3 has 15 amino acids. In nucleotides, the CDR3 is TGTGCCAGCAGTTTTGAAAAGGGGAGCACAGATACGCAGTATTTT. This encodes CASSFEKGSTDTQYF.

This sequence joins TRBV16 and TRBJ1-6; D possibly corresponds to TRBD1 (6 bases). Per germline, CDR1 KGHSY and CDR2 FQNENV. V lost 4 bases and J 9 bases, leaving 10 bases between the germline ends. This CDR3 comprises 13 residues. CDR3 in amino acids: CASSPRDTSPLHF. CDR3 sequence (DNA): TGTGCCAGCAGCCCCCGGGACACTTCACCCCTCCACTTT.

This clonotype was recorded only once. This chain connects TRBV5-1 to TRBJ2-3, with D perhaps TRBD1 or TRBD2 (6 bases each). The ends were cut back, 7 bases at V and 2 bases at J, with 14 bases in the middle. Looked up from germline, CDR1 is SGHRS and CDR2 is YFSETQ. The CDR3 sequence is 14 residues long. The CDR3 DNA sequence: TGCGCCAGCGCTGCGGGACACCTCACAGATACGCAGTATTTT. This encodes CASAAGHLTDTQYF.

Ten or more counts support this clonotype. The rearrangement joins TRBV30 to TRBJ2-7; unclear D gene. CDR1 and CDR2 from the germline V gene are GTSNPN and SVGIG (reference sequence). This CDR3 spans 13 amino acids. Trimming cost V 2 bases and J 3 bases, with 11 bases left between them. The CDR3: CAWSIGLDYEQYF. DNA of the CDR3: TGTGCCTGGAGTATTGGGCTAGACTACGAGCAGTACTTC.

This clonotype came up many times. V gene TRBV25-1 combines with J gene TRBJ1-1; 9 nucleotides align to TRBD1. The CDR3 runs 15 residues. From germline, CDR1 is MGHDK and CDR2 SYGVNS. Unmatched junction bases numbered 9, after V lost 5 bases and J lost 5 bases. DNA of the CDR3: TGTGCCAGCAGTCCTCGGACAGGGGAAAAAACTGAAGCTTTCTTT. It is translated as CASSPRTGEKTEAFF.

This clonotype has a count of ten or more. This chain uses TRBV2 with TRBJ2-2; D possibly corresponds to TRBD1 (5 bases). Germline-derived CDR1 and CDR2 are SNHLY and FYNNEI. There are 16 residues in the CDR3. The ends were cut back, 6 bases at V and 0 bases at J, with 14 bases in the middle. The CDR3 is CASRGLGQPNTGELFF. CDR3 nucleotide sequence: TGTGCCAGCAGGGGGTTAGGACAACCGAACACCGGGGAGCTGTTTTTT.

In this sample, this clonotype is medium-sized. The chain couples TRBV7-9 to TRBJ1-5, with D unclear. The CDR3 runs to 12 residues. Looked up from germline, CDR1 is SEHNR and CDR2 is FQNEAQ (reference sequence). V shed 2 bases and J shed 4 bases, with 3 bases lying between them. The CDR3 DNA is TGTGCCAGCAGCTTACCGAATCAGCCCCAGCATTTT. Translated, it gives CASSLPNQPQHF.

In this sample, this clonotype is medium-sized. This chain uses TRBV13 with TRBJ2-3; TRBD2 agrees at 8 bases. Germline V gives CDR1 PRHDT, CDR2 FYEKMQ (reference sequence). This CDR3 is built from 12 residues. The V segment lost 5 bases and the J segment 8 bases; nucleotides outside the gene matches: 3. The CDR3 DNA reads TGTGCCAGCAGCCACGGGGGGGCTACGCAGTATTTT. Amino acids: CASSHGGATQYF. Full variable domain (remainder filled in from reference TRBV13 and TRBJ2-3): AAGVIQSPRHLIKEKRETATLKCYPIPRHDTVYWYQQGPGQDPQFLISFYEKMQSDKGSIPDRFSAQQFSDYHSELNMSSLELGDSALYFCASSHGGATQYFGPGTRLTVL.

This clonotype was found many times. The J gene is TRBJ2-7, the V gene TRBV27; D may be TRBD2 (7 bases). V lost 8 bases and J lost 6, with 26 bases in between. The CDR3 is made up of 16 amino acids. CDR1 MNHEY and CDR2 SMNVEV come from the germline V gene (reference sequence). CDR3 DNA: TGTGCCAGCCGACCGGGGGGCCCACCCTCCTTCTCCGAGCAGTACTTC. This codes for CASRPGGPPSFSEQYF.

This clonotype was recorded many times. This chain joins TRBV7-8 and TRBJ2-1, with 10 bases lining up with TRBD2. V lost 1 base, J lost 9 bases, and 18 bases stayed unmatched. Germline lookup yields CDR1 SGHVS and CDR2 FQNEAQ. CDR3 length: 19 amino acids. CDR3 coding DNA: TGTGCCAGCAGCTTAGTTGGGACTAGCGTGCTAACGGCATGGATTGAGCAGTTCTTC. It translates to CASSLVGTSVLTAWIEQFF.

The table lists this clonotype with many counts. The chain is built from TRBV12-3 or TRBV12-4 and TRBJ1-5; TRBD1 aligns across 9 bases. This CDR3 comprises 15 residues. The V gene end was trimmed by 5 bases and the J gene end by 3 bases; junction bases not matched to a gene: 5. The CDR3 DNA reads TGTGCCAGCAGTAGGACAGGGGCCTTCAATCAGCCCCAGCATTTT. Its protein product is CASSRTGAFNQPQHF.

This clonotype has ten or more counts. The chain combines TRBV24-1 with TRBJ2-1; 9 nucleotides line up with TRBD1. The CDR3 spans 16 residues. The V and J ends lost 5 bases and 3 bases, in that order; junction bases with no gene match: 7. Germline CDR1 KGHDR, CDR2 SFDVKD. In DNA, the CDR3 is TGTGCCACCAGTGGGACCGGGACAGGGAACTACAATGAGCAGTTCTTC. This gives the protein CATSGTGTGNYNEQFF.

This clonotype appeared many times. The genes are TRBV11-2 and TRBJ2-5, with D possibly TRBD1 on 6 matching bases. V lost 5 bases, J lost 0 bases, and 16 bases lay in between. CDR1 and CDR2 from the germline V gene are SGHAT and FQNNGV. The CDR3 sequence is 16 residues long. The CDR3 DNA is TGTGCCAGCAGCCCACAGGGTTTCTTCAACCAAGAGACCCAGTACTTC. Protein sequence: CASSPQGFFNQETQYF.

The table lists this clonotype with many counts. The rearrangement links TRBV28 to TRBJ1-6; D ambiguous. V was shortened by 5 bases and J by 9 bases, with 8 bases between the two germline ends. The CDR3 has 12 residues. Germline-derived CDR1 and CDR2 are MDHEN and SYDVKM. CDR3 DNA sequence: TGTGCCAGCAGTCTCACAACTTCACCCCTCCACTTT. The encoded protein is CASSLTTSPLHF.